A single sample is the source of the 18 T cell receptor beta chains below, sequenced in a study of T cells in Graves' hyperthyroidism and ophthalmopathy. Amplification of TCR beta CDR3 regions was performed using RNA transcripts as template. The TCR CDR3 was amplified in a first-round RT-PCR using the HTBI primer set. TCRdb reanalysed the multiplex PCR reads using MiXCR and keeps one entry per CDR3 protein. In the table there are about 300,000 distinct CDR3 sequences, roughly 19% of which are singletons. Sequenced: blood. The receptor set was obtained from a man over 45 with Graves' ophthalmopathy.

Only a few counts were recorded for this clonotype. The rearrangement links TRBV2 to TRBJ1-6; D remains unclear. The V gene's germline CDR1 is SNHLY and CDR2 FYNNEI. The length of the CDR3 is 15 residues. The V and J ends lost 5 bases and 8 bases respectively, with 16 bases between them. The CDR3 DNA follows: TGTGCCAGCAGTCCCTCCATAAATAGGGATTCACCCCTCCACTTT. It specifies CASSPSINRDSPLHF.

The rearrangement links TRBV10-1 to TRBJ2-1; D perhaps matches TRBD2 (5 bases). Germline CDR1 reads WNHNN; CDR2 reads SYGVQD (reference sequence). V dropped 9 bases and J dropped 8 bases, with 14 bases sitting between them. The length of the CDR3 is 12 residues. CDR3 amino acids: CASSSISDEQFF. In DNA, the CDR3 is TGCGCCAGTTCCAGCATTAGCGATGAGCAGTTCTTC.

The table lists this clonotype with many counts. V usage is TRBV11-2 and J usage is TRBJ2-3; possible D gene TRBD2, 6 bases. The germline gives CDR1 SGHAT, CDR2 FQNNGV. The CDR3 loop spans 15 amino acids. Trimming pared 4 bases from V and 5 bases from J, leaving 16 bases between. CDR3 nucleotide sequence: TGTGCCAGCAGCTACGAGCGGGCCCGGAGAGATACGCAGTATTTT. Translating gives CASSYERARRDTQYF.

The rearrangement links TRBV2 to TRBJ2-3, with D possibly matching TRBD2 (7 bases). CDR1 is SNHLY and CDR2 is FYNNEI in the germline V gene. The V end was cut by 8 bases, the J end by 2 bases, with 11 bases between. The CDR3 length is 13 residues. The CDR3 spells CASEGGATDTQYF. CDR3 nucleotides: TGTGCCAGCGAGGGGGGGGCCACAGATACGCAGTATTTT.

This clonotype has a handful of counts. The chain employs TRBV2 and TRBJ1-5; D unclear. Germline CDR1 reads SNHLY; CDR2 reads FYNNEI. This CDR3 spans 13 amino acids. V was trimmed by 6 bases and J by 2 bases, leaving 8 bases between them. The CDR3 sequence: CASRPDGNQPQHF. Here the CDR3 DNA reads TGTGCCAGCAGACCTGATGGCAATCAGCCCCAGCATTTT.

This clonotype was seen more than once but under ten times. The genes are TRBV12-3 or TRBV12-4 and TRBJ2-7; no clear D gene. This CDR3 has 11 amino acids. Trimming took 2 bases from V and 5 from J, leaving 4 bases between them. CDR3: CASSLINEQYF. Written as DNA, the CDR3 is TGTGCCAGCAGTTTAATTAACGAGCAGTACTTC.

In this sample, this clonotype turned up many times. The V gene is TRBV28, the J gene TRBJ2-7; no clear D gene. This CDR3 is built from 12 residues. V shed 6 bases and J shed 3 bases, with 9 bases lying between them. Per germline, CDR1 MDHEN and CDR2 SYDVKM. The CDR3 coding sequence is TGTGCCAGCAGCCTCGGGCACTACGAGCAGTACTTC. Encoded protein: CASSLGHYEQYF. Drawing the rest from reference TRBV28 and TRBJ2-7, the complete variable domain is DVKVTQSSRYLVKRTGEKVFLECVQDMDHENMFWYRQDPGLGLRLIYFSYDVKMKEKGDIPEGYSVSREKKERFSLILESASTNQTSMYLCASSLGHYEQYFGPGTRLTVT.

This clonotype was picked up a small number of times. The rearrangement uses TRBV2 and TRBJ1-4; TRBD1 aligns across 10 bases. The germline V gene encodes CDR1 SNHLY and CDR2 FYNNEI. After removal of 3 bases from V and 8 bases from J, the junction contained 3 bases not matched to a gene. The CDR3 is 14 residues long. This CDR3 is CASSDRGQGEKLFF. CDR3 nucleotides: TGTGCCAGCAGTGATAGGGGACAGGGGGAAAAACTGTTTTTT.

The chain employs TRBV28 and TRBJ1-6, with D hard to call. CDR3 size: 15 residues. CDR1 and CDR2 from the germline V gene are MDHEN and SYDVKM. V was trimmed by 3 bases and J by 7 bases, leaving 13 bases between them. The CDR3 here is CASSFLRASNSPLHF. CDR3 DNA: TGTGCCAGCAGTTTTCTTCGGGCCTCAAATTCACCCCTCCACTTT.

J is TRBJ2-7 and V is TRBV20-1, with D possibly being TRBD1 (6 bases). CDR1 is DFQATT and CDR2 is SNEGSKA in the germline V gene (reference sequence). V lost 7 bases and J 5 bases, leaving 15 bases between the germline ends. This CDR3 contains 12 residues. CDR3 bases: TGCAGTGTCCCGGACAGCGCCCACGAGCAGTACTTC. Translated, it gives CSVPDSAHEQYF.

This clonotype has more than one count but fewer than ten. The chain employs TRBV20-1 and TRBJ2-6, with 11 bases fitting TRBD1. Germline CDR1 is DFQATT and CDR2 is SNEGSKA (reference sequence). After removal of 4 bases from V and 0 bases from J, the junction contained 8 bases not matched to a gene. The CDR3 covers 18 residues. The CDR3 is CSATGTGGPYSGANVLTF. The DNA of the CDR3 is TGCAGTGCTACCGGGACAGGGGGACCCTACTCTGGGGCCAACGTCCTGACTTTC.

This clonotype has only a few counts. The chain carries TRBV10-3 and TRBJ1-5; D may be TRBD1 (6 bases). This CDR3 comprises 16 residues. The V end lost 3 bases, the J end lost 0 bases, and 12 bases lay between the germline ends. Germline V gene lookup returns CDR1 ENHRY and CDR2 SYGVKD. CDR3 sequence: CAISETGLYSNQPQHF. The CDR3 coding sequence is TGTGCCATCAGTGAAACAGGGCTTTATAGCAATCAGCCCCAGCATTTT.

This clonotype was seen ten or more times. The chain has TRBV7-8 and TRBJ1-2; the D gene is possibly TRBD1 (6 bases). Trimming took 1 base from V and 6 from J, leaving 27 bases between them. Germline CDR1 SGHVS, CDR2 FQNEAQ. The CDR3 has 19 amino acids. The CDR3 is CASSLDSDRPPGLSHGYTF. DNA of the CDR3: TGTGCCAGCAGCTTAGATTCGGACAGACCCCCGGGACTCTCCCATGGCTACACCTTC. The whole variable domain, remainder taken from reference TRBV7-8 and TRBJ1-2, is GAGVSQSPRYKVAKRGQDVALRCDPISGHVSLFWYQQALGQGPEFLTYFQNEAQLDKSGLPSDRFFAERPEGSVSTLKIQRTQQEDSAVYLCASSLDSDRPPGLSHGYTFGSGTRLTVV.

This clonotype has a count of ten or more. The CDR3 loop reads CASSLSSYGYTF. CDR3 in DNA: TGTGCCAGCAGCTTAAGCAGTTATGGCTACACCTTC. The rearrangement uses TRBV7-2 and TRBJ1-2, with D unclear. Trimming left V 2 bases short and J 5 bases short, with 6 bases between. Germline CDR1 and CDR2: SGHTA and FQGNSA. This CDR3 is 12 amino acids long.

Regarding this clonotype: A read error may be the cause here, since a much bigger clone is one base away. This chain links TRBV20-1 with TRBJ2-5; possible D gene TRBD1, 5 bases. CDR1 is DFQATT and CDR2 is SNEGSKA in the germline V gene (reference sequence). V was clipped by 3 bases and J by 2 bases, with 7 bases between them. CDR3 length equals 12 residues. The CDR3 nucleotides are TGCAGTGCTAGGAGACAGCAAGAGACCCAGTACTTC. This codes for CSARRQQETQYF.

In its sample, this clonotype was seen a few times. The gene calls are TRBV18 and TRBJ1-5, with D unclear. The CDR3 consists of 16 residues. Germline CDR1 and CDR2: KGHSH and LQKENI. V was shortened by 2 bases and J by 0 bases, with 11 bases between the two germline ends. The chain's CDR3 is CASSPVMANSNQPQHF. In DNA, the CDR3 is TGTGCCAGCTCACCAGTGATGGCAAATAGCAATCAGCCCCAGCATTTT.

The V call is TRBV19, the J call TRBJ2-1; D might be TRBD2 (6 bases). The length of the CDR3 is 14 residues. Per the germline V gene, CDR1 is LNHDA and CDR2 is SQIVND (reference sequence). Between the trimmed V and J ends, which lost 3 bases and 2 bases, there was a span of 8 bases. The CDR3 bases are TGTGCCAGTAGTATTTCTAGCGCCTACAATGAGCAGTTCTTC. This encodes CASSISSAYNEQFF.

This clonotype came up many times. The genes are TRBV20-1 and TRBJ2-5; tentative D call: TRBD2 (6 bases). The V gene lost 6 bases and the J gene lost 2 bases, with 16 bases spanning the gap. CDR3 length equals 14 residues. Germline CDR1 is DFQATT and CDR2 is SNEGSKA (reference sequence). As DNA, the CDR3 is TGCAGTGCACATGTAGGGCGGGGACAAGAGACCCAGTACTTC. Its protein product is CSAHVGRGQETQYF.